This TCR beta chain was found in a study of T cell responses to AZD1222 COVID-19 vaccine. Turning to the study itself: Second doses were pooled across both intervals (about 4 or about 12 weeks). Points from the study as a whole: Donors in the cohort were predominantly white British and more often female, and clonal diversity was possibly underestimated. Spike was spanned by vaccine-associated CD4 TCRs, which were dominant at 160-218 and 743-854. Unmutated variant regions are reportedly the target of nearly half of TCRs that are spike-specific.

Here immunoSEQ multiplex PCR was the method, and the copy in TCRdb shows in-frame clones only, minus some. The data show some 130,000 clones, with more than 75% seen just once and over 4% held by the top ten. On this clone itself: The antigen is unknown.

The CDR3 length is 11 residues. The germline CDR1 and CDR2 sequences are SNHLY and FYNNEI. V was cut by 9 bases and J by 6 bases, with 9 bases left in between. The sequences come from peripheral blood, collected on day 0 of AZD1222 vaccination. The clonotype comes from an adult in good health. The rearrangement joins TRBV2 to TRBJ2-1, with D tentatively TRBD1 (5 bases). This CDR3 reads CARGQGNEQFF. The CDR3 DNA reads as TGTGCCAGGGGCCAGGGCAATGAGCAGTTCTTC.